The present T cell receptor beta chain was sequenced within a study of shared clonotypes between healthy human individuals. Per the study methods: Filtering differed since immunoSEQ provided only junctions, with no quality scores. Clones were read by immunoSEQ multiplex PCR, and TCRdb kept only the in-frame ones, dropping some. V, J and clone size are those of that table, while D and trimming were read from the DNA. The table records about 990,000 clones, approximately 80% of them present only once. As regards this clone: Its antigen is currently unknown. This may be a read error: a much more frequent sequence differs by one nucleotide.

Study conclusions and caveats: Donor clonotype sharing was expected to depend on sequencing depth. Naive subsets generally exceeded memory subsets in estimated richness.

Germline V gene lookup returns CDR1 SGHRS and CDR2 YFSETQ. CDR3 length equals 12 residues. V was shortened by 2 bases and J by 1 base, with 3 bases between the two germline ends. The TCR was taken from a man between 18 and 35 years old in good health. Some clones in this sample may be carry-over from other donors' samples. The chain combines TRBV5-1 with TRBJ2-5; D gene ambiguous. Material for sequencing was memory CD4+ T cells from PBMCs. The subset denotes: CD45RA-negative fraction. CDR3 bases: TGCGCCAGCAGCTTTACCCAAGAGACCCAGTACTTC. Translating gives CASSFTQETQYF.